A single sample gave rise to the 15 T cell receptor beta chains below, sequenced in a study of T-cell reconstitution after alpha-beta-depleted transplantation in children. A TCRbeta library incorporating unique molecular identifiers was prepared. TCRdb independently ran MiXCR on the PCR reads; one entry per CDR3 protein. The sample has approximately 520,000 distinct CDR3 sequences; over 9.5% are singletons. Source: PBMCs, mostly from graft donor cells, taken 180 days after TCRalphabeta/CD19-depleted stem cell transplant. The source is a female patient aged 2-9 years who had a stem cell transplant for aplastic anemia, so the T cells may come from the graft donor.

The chain combines TRBV5-1 with TRBJ2-4; D is tentatively TRBD1 or TRBD2 (5 bases each). Trimming stripped 2 bases from V and 6 bases from J, with 12 bases between. CDR1 and CDR2 (germline): SGHRS, YFSETQ. The CDR3 consists of 14 residues. The CDR3 bases are TGCGCCAGCAGCTTCTCGGCAGGGACAAACATTCAGTACTTC. Protein: CASSFSAGTNIQYF.

This clonotype was counted ten times or more. The chain combines TRBV3-1 with TRBJ1-1; a possible D gene is TRBD1 (6 bases). This CDR3 has 13 residues. V was pared by 4 bases and J by 1 base, with 7 bases between. Germline lookup yields CDR1 LGHDT and CDR2 YNNKEL (reference sequence). DNA for the CDR3: TGTGCCAGCAGCCGGACAGAGAACACTGAAGCTTTCTTT. Its translation is CASSRTENTEAFF.

A note on this clonotype: A much larger clone differs by one base, so this may be a read error. The chain combines TRBV5-1 with TRBJ1-4; D ambiguous. V was clipped by 4 bases and J by 2 bases, with 12 bases between them. The CDR3 loop spans 15 amino acids. From germline, CDR1 is SGHRS and CDR2 YFSETQ. For the CDR3, the DNA is TGCGCCAGCAGCGGCGGAGCTACGACTAATGAAAAACTGTTTTTT. Translation: CASSGGATTNEKLFF.

This clonotype was seen more than once but under ten times. V and J are TRBV7-9 and TRBJ1-2; D uncertain. CDR1 and CDR2 (germline): SEHNR, FQNEAQ (reference sequence). With 3 bases removed from V and 7 bases from J, the gap between germline ends came to 6 bases. This CDR3 comprises 11 residues. The CDR3 loop is CASSFSSGYTF. CDR3 coding DNA: TGTGCCAGCAGCTTCTCCTCTGGCTACACCTTC.

This clonotype was seen a few times. CDR3 DNA sequence: TGTGCCAGCAGCGTGTCCGGGACAGGGGGCGTGGATACGCAGTATTTT. It encodes CASSVSGTGGVDTQYF. The V and J genes are TRBV9 and TRBJ2-3, with TRBD1 matching 12 bases. Germline CDR1 reads SGDLS; CDR2 reads YYNGEE. The junction had 7 bases not matched to a gene; V was cut back by 2 bases and J by 6 bases. The CDR3 is 16 residues long.

This clonotype was seen repeatedly, ten times or more. V is TRBV3-1 and J is TRBJ1-2, with D hard to call. Germline CDR1 LGHDT, CDR2 YNNKEL (reference sequence). V lost 4 bases and J 6 bases, leaving 12 bases between the germline ends. CDR3 length: 13 amino acids. The CDR3 bases are TGTGCCAGCAGCCTCGGGGAAGCGGATGGCTACACCTTC. This sequence encodes CASSLGEADGYTF.

This clonotype was seen more than once but under ten times. The V gene is TRBV20-1, the J gene TRBJ1-6; D is unresolved. Deletions cut 3 bases from V and 0 bases from J, with 15 bases between. Germline V gene sequence: CDR1 DFQATT, CDR2 SNEGSKA (reference sequence). The CDR3 has 17 amino acids. For the CDR3, the DNA is TGCAGTGCTAGTTGGGTTGCCCACGGCTCCTATAATTCACCCCTCCACTTT. Translating it yields CSASWVAHGSYNSPLHF.

This clonotype occurred many times. CDR3 residues: CASSLWQAPADTQYF. The CDR3 nucleotides are TGTGCCAGCAGCTTGTGGCAGGCACCCGCAGATACGCAGTATTTT. The chain recombines TRBV11-2 with TRBJ2-3; D gene uncertain. The germline gives CDR1 SGHAT, CDR2 FQNNGV. The CDR3 covers 15 residues. V shed 3 bases and J shed 4 bases, with 14 bases lying between them.

A remark on this clonotype: A junction boundary mismatches the germline segment, possibly from a read error. The chain is built from TRBV28 and TRBJ2-3; 9 bases map to TRBD2. CDR3 length: 16 residues. The germline CDR1 and CDR2 sequences are MDHEN and SYDVKM. DNA for the CDR3: TGTGCCAGCAGTTCATATACGGGACTAGCCTCAGATACCCAGTATTTT. Protein: CASSSYTGLASDTQYF.

V and J are TRBV11-2 and TRBJ2-5, with TRBD2 matching over 8 bases. The CDR3 covers 15 residues. V shed 5 bases and J 3 bases; nucleotides not matched to a gene: 8. CDR1 is SGHAT, CDR2 FQNNGV, per germline. The DNA of the CDR3 is TGTGCCAGCAGCCTCCGTCGGGGGGGAGAAGAGACCCAGTACTTC. It codes for CASSLRRGGEETQYF.

The chain joins TRBV7-2 to TRBJ2-1; no clear D. Trimming cost V 6 bases and J 4 bases, with 13 bases left between them. The CDR3 spans 14 residues. Germline CDR1 SGHTA, CDR2 FQGNSA. In nucleotides, the CDR3 is TGTGCCAGCAGTTCCCCGGCCATTTACAATGAGCAGTTCTTC. As protein: CASSSPAIYNEQFF.

The chain links TRBV7-9 to TRBJ1-6; 8 nucleotides match TRBD1. This CDR3 is built from 15 residues. V lost 2 bases to trimming and J lost 6 bases; unmatched junction nucleotides: 3. The germline CDR1 and CDR2 sequences are SEHNR and FQNEAQ (reference sequence). CDR3 sequence (DNA): TGTGCCAGCAGCTTAATTGACAGGGGTAATTCACCCCTCCACTTT. Translating gives CASSLIDRGNSPLHF.

This clonotype turned up a few times. The CDR3 is CASSKKADPRDYEQYV. CDR3 DNA: TGTGCCAGCAGCAAAAAGGCAGATCCGCGAGACTACGAGCAGTACGTC. This rearrangement joins TRBV21-1 to TRBJ2-7. TRBV21-1 is deemed a pseudogene. This CDR3 comprises 16 residues.

The sample holds many counts of this clonotype. This chain connects TRBV5-1 to TRBJ2-1; a possible D gene is TRBD2 (6 bases). The V gene's germline CDR1 is SGHRS and CDR2 YFSETQ. Trimming pared 1 base from V and 9 bases from J, leaving 17 bases between. The CDR3 spans 15 residues. CDR3 sequence reads: CASSLTGQVEGEQFF. Here the CDR3 DNA reads TGCGCCAGCAGCTTGACCGGTCAGGTGGAGGGTGAGCAGTTCTTC.

The V call is TRBV11-2, the J call TRBJ1-1, with D possibly being TRBD1 (6 bases). Trimming removed 5 bases at V and 0 bases at J, with 25 bases between. CDR3 length: 19 amino acids. From germline, CDR1 is SGHAT and CDR2 FQNNGV. CDR3 sequence: CASSPSFIWGAAMNTEAFF. CDR3 coding DNA: TGTGCCAGCAGCCCCTCCTTTATCTGGGGGGCCGCAATGAACACTGAAGCTTTCTTT.